Sequencing of this T cell receptor (beta chain) was carried out in a study of cytomegalovirus exposure and HLA in healthy donors. The study's findings and limits: CMV antigen specificity of a few CMV-associated chains was confirmed in vitro. Fewer than 200 TCR beta chains were listed as cytomegalovirus-associated. The classifier was said to identify cytomegalovirus status with high specificity and sensitivity. The tendency of first-cohort TCR clusters to co-occur in the roughly 110 validation repertoires was the finding of a later analysis.

In the case of this clone: Its antigen is unknown.

Profiling relied on immunoSEQ multiplex PCR, and the TCRdb table lists in-frame clones only, not all of them. The sample includes under 150,000 clones, almost 90% of them seen just once. The receptor comes from a woman between 18 and 30 years old in good health and CMV-seropositive. Input material: PBMCs.

CDR3 region: CSVERRGRVWGTEAFF. As DNA, the CDR3 is TGCAGCGTTGAACGCCGAGGGCGGGTTTGGGGCACTGAAGCTTTCTTT. The rearrangement joins TRBV29-1 to TRBJ1-1, with no clear D. The CDR3 sequence is 16 residues long. V lost 2 bases and J lost 4, with 20 bases in between. Germline V gene lookup returns CDR1 SQVTM and CDR2 ANQGSEA.